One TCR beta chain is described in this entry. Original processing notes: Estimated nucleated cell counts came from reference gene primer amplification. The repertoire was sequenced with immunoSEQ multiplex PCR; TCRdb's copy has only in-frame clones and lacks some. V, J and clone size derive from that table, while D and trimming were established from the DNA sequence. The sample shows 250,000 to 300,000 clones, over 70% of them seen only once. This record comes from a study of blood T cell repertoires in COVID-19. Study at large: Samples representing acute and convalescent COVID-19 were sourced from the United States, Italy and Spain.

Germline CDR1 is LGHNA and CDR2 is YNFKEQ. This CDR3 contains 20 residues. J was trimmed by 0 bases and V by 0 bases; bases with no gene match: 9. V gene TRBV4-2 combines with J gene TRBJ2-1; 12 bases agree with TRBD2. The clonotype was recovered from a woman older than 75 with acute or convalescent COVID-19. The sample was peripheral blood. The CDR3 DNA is TGTGCCAGCAGCCAAGAAGGAGGACTAGCGGGATGGGGCTCCTACAATGAGCAGTTCTTC. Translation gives CASSQEGGLAGWGSYNEQFF.